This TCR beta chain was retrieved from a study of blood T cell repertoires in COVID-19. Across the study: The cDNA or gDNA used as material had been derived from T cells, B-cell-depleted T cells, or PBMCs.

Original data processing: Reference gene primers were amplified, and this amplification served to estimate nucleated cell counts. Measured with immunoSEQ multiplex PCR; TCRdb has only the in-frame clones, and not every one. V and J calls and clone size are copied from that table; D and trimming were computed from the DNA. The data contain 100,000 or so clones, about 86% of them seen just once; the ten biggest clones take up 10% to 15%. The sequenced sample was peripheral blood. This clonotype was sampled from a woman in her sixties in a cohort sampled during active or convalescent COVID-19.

CDR3 nucleotides: TGTGCCAGCAGTTTAGCAGGGAACAATGAGCAGTTCTTC. This encodes CASSLAGNNEQFF. V is TRBV28 and J is TRBJ2-1; a possible D gene is TRBD1 (5 bases). V lost 2 bases, J lost 5 bases, and 7 bases lay in between. The CDR3 consists of 13 residues. Per germline, CDR1 MDHEN and CDR2 SYDVKM.